This T cell receptor beta chain was captured in a study of T cells in Graves' hyperthyroidism and ophthalmopathy. TCR beta CDR3 sequences were amplified from RNA transcripts. During a first-round RT-PCR of the TCR CDR3, the HTBI primer set was used. TCRdb itself ran the multiplex PCR reads through MiXCR, one entry per CDR3 protein. The table records around 420,000 distinct CDR3 sequences, 15% to 17% of them present only once. This clonotype has a count of ten or more. This clonotype was obtained from a woman younger than 35 with Graves' hyperthyroidism. The material sequenced was blood.

DNA for the CDR3: TGCAGTGCTAGACTACCCGGGACGGGGTATAGCAATCAGCCCCAGCATTTT. Its translation is CSARLPGTGYSNQPQHF. This chain connects TRBV20-1 to TRBJ1-5; perhaps TRBD1 as D (5 bases). V was pared by 2 bases and J by 0 bases, with 17 bases between. The CDR3 extends over 17 amino acids. CDR1 and CDR2 from the germline V gene are DFQATT and SNEGSKA (reference sequence).